Shown below are 7 T cell receptor beta chains from a single sample sequenced in a study of breast tumors, draining lymph nodes, adjacent tissues. One entry per CDR3 protein, called by TCRdb with MiXCR from the multiplex PCR reads. This sample yields over 150,000 distinct CDR3 sequences, of which 25% to 40% are seen a single time; around 4% belongs to the top ten. Samples came from axillary lymph nodes draining the breast cancer. The material sequenced was axillary lymph node tissue. These receptors were taken from a female donor with breast cancer. Some clones in this sample may be carry-over from other donors' samples.

The V call is TRBV6-1, the J call TRBJ1-2, with TRBD1 matching over 9 bases. V lost 4 bases and J lost 12; bases outside the gene matches: 9. CDR3 length: 13 amino acids. Looked up from germline, CDR1 is MNHNS and CDR2 is SASEGT. CDR3 nucleotide sequence: TGTGCCAGCAGTGCCGGGACAGGGAGCGGCAACACCTTC. Translation gives CASSAGTGSGNTF.

This clonotype appeared a single time. The chain joins TRBV18 to TRBJ2-1; D is perhaps TRBD2 (6 bases). The CDR3 sequence is 14 residues long. Germline CDR1 reads KGHSH; CDR2 reads LQKENI. The V end lost 3 bases, the J end lost 10 bases, and 16 bases lay between the germline ends. The CDR3 reads CASSPLDGGKEQFF. The CDR3 nucleotides read TGTGCCAGCTCACCGTTGGACGGAGGGAAAGAGCAGTTCTTC.

In its sample, this clonotype was seen many times. The chain has TRBV7-6 and TRBJ1-2; 7 bases agree with TRBD1. The CDR3 totals 12 residues. Germline V gives CDR1 SGHVS, CDR2 FNYEAQ. Trimming removed 4 bases from V and 8 bases from J; junction bases left unmatched: 4. The CDR3 DNA follows: TGTGCCAGCAGCTCGACAGGGTTCGGCTACACCTTC. This translates into CASSSTGFGYTF.

This clonotype appeared a single time. Being one base from a much bigger clone, this may be a read error. The DNA is left out, because the CDR3 cannot be placed on it with certainty; the CDR3 is given as TCRdb lists it. The V call is TRBV9, the J call TRBJ1-2; TRBD1, the table's D call, was not compared with the DNA. Both ends counted, the CDR3 spans 15 residues. The V gene's germline CDR1 is SGDLS and CDR2 YYNGEE. The CDR3 sequence is CASSDDRPVGYGSTF.

The rearrangement uses TRBV7-2 and TRBJ1-1; D is unclear. Looked up from germline, CDR1 is SGHTA and CDR2 is FQGNSA. The CDR3 loop spans 14 amino acids. Trimming left V 4 bases short and J 1 base short, with 10 bases between. The CDR3 region is CASSSLTTNTEAFF. The CDR3 DNA follows: TGTGCCAGCAGCTCCCTAACAACGAACACTGAAGCTTTCTTT.

The chain uses TRBV9 and TRBJ2-2; tentatively, D is TRBD1 (5 bases). Between the trimmed V and J ends, which lost 0 bases and 5 bases, there was a span of 11 bases. This CDR3 comprises 15 residues. CDR1 SGDLS and CDR2 YYNGEE come from the germline V gene. The CDR3 protein is CASSVGLSGTGELFF. CDR3 nucleotide sequence: TGTGCCAGCAGCGTAGGACTCTCAGGGACCGGGGAGCTGTTTTTT.

This clonotype was counted at least ten times. V gene TRBV12-3 or TRBV12-4 combines with J gene TRBJ1-4, with 8 nucleotides matching TRBD1. Trimming cost V 5 bases and J 10 bases; bases outside gene matches: 6. The CDR3 extends over 13 amino acids. The DNA of the CDR3 is TGTGCCAGCAGTCGGACAGGGAACGGAAAACTGTTTTTT. Protein product: CASSRTGNGKLFF.